This is a list of T cell receptor beta chains from one sample in a study of T cells after yellow fever vaccination. TCRdb recomputed calls from the 5' RACE reads with MiXCR, one row per CDR3 protein. Of 500,000 to 650,000 distinct CDR3 sequences in the sample, roughly 17% were seen once. The sequenced sample was PBMCs, obtained 5 days after the first yellow fever vaccination. The receptors shown here come from a man in his late teens or twenties who received the YFV17D yellow fever vaccine. CDR3s include the opening cysteine and the closing phenylalanine or tryptophan.

J gene,V gene,CDR3 protein
TRBJ2-2,TRBV5-1,CDSSSQLAANTGELFF
TRBJ2-2,TRBV6-2/TRBV6-3,CASSPPGLAGVVGELFF
TRBJ2-5,TRBV19,CASSMTSLGTRYF
TRBJ1-3,TRBV7-3,CASSRGQGNGNTIYF
TRBJ2-4,TRBV11-1,CASSSTDSSGGPGNIQYF
TRBJ2-7,TRBV20-1,CSARDQPGDYEQYF
TRBJ2-7,TRBV6-2/TRBV6-3,CASTGGAYEQYF
TRBJ1-1,TRBV19,CASSLTGFGTEAFF
TRBJ2-5,TRBV7-2,CASSQEGLEETQYF
TRBJ2-1,TRBV12-3/TRBV12-4,CASTIGGGASNEQFF
TRBJ2-5,TRBV20-1,CSASRTAKETQYF
TRBJ2-6,TRBV4-3,CASSQEGAARGKIGANVLTF
TRBJ1-5,TRBV12-3/TRBV12-4,CASSHDRNNQPQHF
TRBJ2-2,TRBV2,CASSPDRAGTGELFF
TRBJ2-3,TRBV14,CASSQDYLTGGDRYF
TRBJ2-1,TRBV7-2,CASSWGGRGHNEQFF
TRBJ1-2,TRBV11-2,CASSLVWVSDRGRHGYTF
TRBJ2-5,TRBV3-1,CASSQGSQETQYF
TRBJ1-1,TRBV7-9,CASGSMNTEAFF
TRBJ2-3,TRBV19,CASSIRAGTDTQYF
TRBJ2-1,TRBV7-9,CASSTSPGLAGGYNEQFF
TRBJ1-2,TRBV5-1,CASSLGFAGQGVYGYTF
TRBJ2-3,TRBV7-6,CASSLVGGAGASDTQYF
TRBJ2-5,TRBV6-2/TRBV6-3,CASTLSTGPVGTQYF
TRBJ2-1,TRBV7-2,CASSSPGAGSYNEQFF
TRBJ2-7,TRBV4-3,CASSQRAVGLQGEQYF
TRBJ1-2,TRBV29-1,CSVVTLQGDGYTF
TRBJ1-5,TRBV29-1,CSVVQGANQPQHF
TRBJ2-5,TRBV29-1,CSVEGPGILTQYF
TRBJ2-1,TRBV7-8,CASSPREEGLTNEQFF
TRBJ1-3,TRBV2,CACAREIVGNTIYF
TRBJ1-6,TRBV6-1,CASHPTEGKTYNSPLHF
TRBJ1-4,TRBV19,CASSWDRVATNEKLFF
TRBJ1-5,TRBV7-2,CASSHRPGQGLGPQHF
TRBJ1-3,TRBV20-1,CSAREASGNTIYF
TRBJ1-5,TRBV6-2/TRBV6-3,CASTWDSLNQPQHF
TRBJ1-3,TRBV3-1,CASSRQTGVPGNTIYF
TRBJ2-6,TRBV12-3/TRBV12-4,CASSADQRANVLTF
TRBJ2-1,TRBV12-3/TRBV12-4,CASSLALRATGGSEQFF
TRBJ2-7,TRBV4-1,CASSQFRTGPRQYF
TRBJ2-7,TRBV4-1,CASSQGAQGRRVAYEQYF
TRBJ2-2,TRBV7-9,CASSLSGVLSTGELFF
TRBJ2-1,TRBV5-4,CASSLALQGLKQFF
TRBJ1-1,TRBV10-3,CAISVGMGEKAFF
TRBJ1-4,TRBV12-3/TRBV12-4,CASSSPGQGNEKLFF